In its sample, the clone carrying this T cell receptor beta chain was seen once. The antigen is unknown. The sample comes from a study of early stage breast cancer tumors. Study background: The ER+/PR+/HER2- tumors included about 8 ductal and a handful of lobular carcinomas. Study-wide findings and caveats: Commonly generated sequences made up most enriched TCRB sequences shared between patients.

Each sample had two DNA replicates, 0.45 to 0.65 ug blood or roughly 1.4 ug tissue. Method: immunoSEQ multiplex PCR; TCRdb's copy keeps in-frame clones and lacks some. Of 27,000 or so clones in the sample, approximately 84% were seen once. This clonotype originated in a person aged 50-59 years with breast cancer. Specimen: blood.

The CDR3 protein is CSVEEGQGVRGYTF. DNA of the CDR3: TGCAGCGTTGAAGAGGGACAGGGGGTGAGAGGCTACACCTTC. This chain connects TRBV29-1 to TRBJ1-2, with 11 positions matching TRBD1. The CDR3 contains 14 residues. V gave up 0 bases and J gave up 8 bases; unmatched junction bases: 5. Germline V gene lookup returns CDR1 SQVTM and CDR2 ANQGSEA.